This TCR beta chain was sequenced for a study of glioma-infiltrating T cells. Amplification of TCR alpha and beta CDR3 regions from RNA used iRepertoire nested multiplex PCR. Tissue mRNA or PBMC total RNA, 100-400 ng, went into one-step reverse transcription and amplification. TCRdb itself ran the multiplex PCR reads through MiXCR, one entry per CDR3 protein. The table includes approximately 190,000 distinct CDR3 sequences, around 32% detected once. The CDR3 runs 17 residues. V trimming: 3 bases; J trimming: 0 bases; junction bases outside the gene matches: 9. The germline V gene encodes CDR1 DFQATT and CDR2 SNEGSKA (reference sequence).

Sequencing used glioma tissue, nonneoplastic brain tissue, or PBMCs (not recorded which). This clonotype was obtained from a human donor with low-grade glioma or glioblastoma, undergoing nonglioma brain surgery, or in good health (not recorded which). This chain uses TRBV20-1 with TRBJ1-5; the match to TRBD1 covers 9 bases. For the CDR3, the DNA is TGCAGTGCTAGCGGCGGACAGGGGCAGGGTAGCAATCAGCCCCAGCATTTT. This codes for CSASGGQGQGSNQPQHF.